The rows below give T cell receptor beta chains drawn from one sample of a study of T cell repertoires in MIS-A myocarditis. Using immunoSEQ multiplex PCR, the repertoire was profiled, and TCRdb retains in-frame clones only, with some absent. The sample yields over 12,000 clones, 70% to 75% seen once. Input material: left ventricle heart tissue obtained at autopsy. The receptor source for this set is a man aged 18 to 29 with fulminant myocarditis from multisystem inflammatory syndrome in adults (MIS-A) after COVID-19. CDR3s include the opening cysteine and the closing phenylalanine or tryptophan. A D gene is named only where the DNA matches it firmly. Size values are once, few and many counts, or a class for expanded clones, and some rows have none.

v_gene	j_gene	d_gene	abundance	CDR3aa	CDR3nt
TRBV6-5	TRBJ2-1	TRBD2	few	CASSYYRLAGNNEQFF	TGTGCCAGCAGTTACTATAGACTAGCGGGGAACAATGAGCAGTTCTTC
TRBV6-6	TRBJ2-2	NA	NA	CASSQKPSTGELFF	TGTGCCAGCAGTCAAAAGCCGAGCACCGGGGAGCTGTTTTTT
TRBV4-2	TRBJ2-7	NA	NA	CASSQEQGHEQYF	TGTGCCAGCAGCCAAGAGCAGGGCCACGAGCAGTACTTC
TRBV30	TRBJ1-2	NA	NA	CAWRVGGGYTF	TGTGCCTGGAGGGTTGGGGGGGGCTACACCTTC
TRBV10-3	TRBJ2-3	NA	NA	CAISWDSSTDTQYF	TGTGCCATCAGTTGGGACTCTAGCACAGATACGCAGTATTTT
TRBV5-4	TRBJ2-1	TRBD2	NA	CASSLGGGVFPEQFF	TGTGCCAGCAGCTTAGGCGGGGGGGTTTTCCCGGAGCAGTTCTTC
TRBV5-1	TRBJ2-2	TRBD1	NA	CASSLNTGESGELFF	TGCGCCAGCAGCTTGAATACAGGGGAATCCGGGGAGCTGTTTTTT
TRBV6-5	TRBJ2-7	TRBD2	once	CASKREARYEQYF	TGTGCCAGCAAGCGGGAGGCCCGATACGAGCAGTACTTC
TRBV9	TRBJ1-5	TRBD1	few	CASSATGAKNQPQHF	TGTGCCAGCAGCGCCACAGGGGCGAAAAATCAGCCCCAGCATTTT
TRBV7-2	TRBJ1-2	TRBD1	few	CASSSDRVGYTF	TGTGCCAGCAGCTCCGACAGGGTTGGCTACACCTTC
TRBV5-3	TRBJ1-1	TRBD1	NA	CANPTGWGTEAFF	TGTGCCAACCCGACAGGGTGGGGGACTGAAGCTTTCTTT
TRBV10-3	TRBJ1-2	NA	NA	CAISERNSYGYTF	TGTGCCATCAGTGAGCGTAACAGCTATGGCTACACCTTC
TRBV3-1/TRBV3-2	TRBJ2-7	NA	NA	CASSQDRTPLYEQYF	TGTGCCAGCAGCCAAGATCGTACACCTCTTTACGAGCAGTACTTC
TRBV7-2	TRBJ1-2	NA	few	CASSLERYYGYTF	TGTGCCAGCAGCTTAGAACGGTACTATGGCTACACCTTC
TRBV29-1	TRBJ2-2	NA	once	CSVEQGDTGELFF	TGCAGCGTTGAACAGGGCGATACCGGGGAGCTGTTTTTT
TRBV10-3	TRBJ1-5	NA	once	CAISVTGQPNQPQHF	TGTGCCATCAGTGTGACGGGACAACCCAATCAGCCCCAGCATTTT
TRBV19	TRBJ1-2	NA	few	CASSIGQYGYTF	TGTGCCAGTAGTATCGGGCAGTATGGCTACACCTTC
TRBV2	TRBJ1-1	TRBD1	once	CASSDRGITEAFF	TGTGCCAGCAGCGACAGGGGGATCACTGAAGCTTTCTTT
TRBV18	TRBJ2-7	NA	NA	CASSPMARDAREQYF	TGTGCCAGCTCACCAATGGCAAGGGACGCGAGGGAGCAGTACTTC
TRBV27	TRBJ1-2	TRBD1	NA	CASSSAGQGIHGYTF	TGTGCCAGCAGTTCCGCGGGACAGGGCATTCATGGCTACACCTTC
TRBV7-3	TRBJ2-1	NA	few	CASSLDYYNEQFF	TGTGCCAGCAGTCTAGACTACTACAATGAGCAGTTCTTC
TRBV10-1	TRBJ2-7	TRBD1	NA	CASSESTRGHEQYF	TGCGCCAGCAGTGAGTCGACAAGGGGGCACGAGCAGTACTTC
TRBV19	TRBJ1-2	NA	NA	CASSIFTGNYGYTF	TGTGCCAGTAGTATCTTCACAGGCAACTATGGCTACACCTTC
TRBV30	TRBJ2-1	TRBD2	few	CAWSVLAGGYNEQFF	TGTGCCTGGAGTGTACTAGCGGGGGGGTACAATGAGCAGTTCTTC
TRBV18	TRBJ2-3	TRBD2	NA	CASSPPATGTSGSQYF	TGTGCCAGCTCACCACCGGCTACCGGGACTAGCGGGAGTCAGTATTTT
TRBV5-1	TRBJ1-1	NA	NA	CASSLGQGRRFTEAFF	TGCGCCAGCAGCTTGGGCCAGGGGAGAAGGTTCACTGAAGCTTTCTTT
TRBV27	TRBJ1-2	TRBD1	once	CASRPTWATGSPNYGYTF	TGTGCCAGCAGACCAACCTGGGCGACAGGGTCCCCTAACTATGGCTACACCTTC
TRBV19	TRBJ2-7	TRBD1	NA	CASKGTSTGERVRGEQYF	TGTGCCAGTAAAGGGACCTCGACAGGGGAGAGGGTTCGAGGCGAGCAGTACTTC
TRBV7-2	TRBJ1-6	NA	NA	CASSPGGLTPLHF	TGTGCCAGCAGCCCCGGGGGGTTAACACCCCTCCACTTT
TRBV10-3	TRBJ1-1	NA	NA	CAISEIGGHNTEAFF	TGTGCCATCAGTGAGATCGGGGGGCACAACACTGAAGCTTTCTTT
TRBV7-9	TRBJ1-4	NA	NA	CASSLYGATNEKLFF	TGTGCCAGCAGCCTGTACGGAGCAACTAATGAAAAACTGTTTTTT